The 16 T cell receptor beta chains given below trace back to one sample, sequenced in a study of blood T cell repertoires in COVID-19. Profiled with immunoSEQ multiplex PCR; TCRdb holds only in-frame clones, not every one. The repertoire holds some 94,000 clones, about 83% seen once, with roughly 2% in the top ten. The sample comprised peripheral blood. The receptors were sampled from a man between 65 and 85 years old with active or convalescent COVID-19.

For the CDR3, the DNA is TGTGCCAGCAGCTTGGGGACTAGCGGGGGTAGCACAGATACGCAGTATTTT. Translated: CASSLGTSGGSTDTQYF. The chain links TRBV5-4 to TRBJ2-3, with 13 bases lining up with TRBD2. The CDR3 runs 17 residues. Looked up from germline, CDR1 is SGHNT and CDR2 is YYREEE (reference sequence). J was trimmed by 0 bases and V by 0 bases; bases with no gene match: 1.

The gene calls are TRBV28 and TRBJ2-2; a weak D match, TRBD1 (5 bases). Trimming took off 5 bases at V and 6 bases at J, with 16 bases between the two ends. Germline CDR1 reads MDHEN; CDR2 reads SYDVKM. The CDR3 has 15 amino acids. CDR3 DNA: TGTGCCAGCAGTCCAGGGATTTACGAGGCCGGGGAGCTGTTTTTT. It encodes CASSPGIYEAGELFF.

The chain links TRBV2 to TRBJ1-5; 8 bases fit TRBD1. J lost 3 bases, V lost 4 bases, and 2 bases had no gene match. The germline V gene encodes CDR1 SNHLY and CDR2 FYNNEI. This CDR3 region has 14 residues. CDR3 bases: TGTGCCAGCAGTGGGACAGGGAACAATCAGCCCCAGCATTTT. This translates into CASSGTGNNQPQHF.

The gene calls are TRBV28 and TRBJ1-3; D remains unclear. The germline V gene has CDR1 MDHEN and CDR2 SYDVKM. V lost 6 bases, J lost 4 bases, and 19 bases lay in between. CDR3 length equals 16 residues. The DNA for the CDR3 is TGTGCCAGCAGCCAACCGATAGCTAGTCACGGAAACACCATATATTTT. Protein: CASSQPIASHGNTIYF.

This clone was seen many times. The chain recombines TRBV6-5 with TRBJ1-1, with D maybe TRBD1 (6 bases). From germline, CDR1 is MNHEY and CDR2 SVGAGI. The CDR3 runs 14 residues. Trimming removed 7 bases from V and 5 bases from J, with 17 bases in between. The CDR3 loop is CASIQGDGGTEAFF. CDR3 DNA: TGTGCCAGCATACAGGGAGATGGGGGAACTGAAGCTTTCTTT.

The J gene is TRBJ1-1, the V gene TRBV7-8; D gene unclear. Germline lookup yields CDR1 SGHVS and CDR2 FQNEAQ. The V and J ends lost 1 base and 4 bases respectively, with 10 bases between them. The CDR3 runs to 14 residues. As DNA, the CDR3 is TGTGCCAGCAGCTTAGGGTCAGTAGCCACTGAAGCTTTCTTT. Amino acid sequence: CASSLGSVATEAFF.

CDR3 in amino acids: CASSLGVSGTGIETQYF. For the CDR3, the DNA is TGCGCCAGCAGCTTGGGGGTATCCGGGACAGGGATCGAGACCCAGTACTTC. The chain couples TRBV5-1 to TRBJ2-5, with 9 bases fitting TRBD1. The ends lost 0 bases at V and 5 bases at J; junction bases unmatched: 11. The CDR3 is 17 amino acids. The germline gives CDR1 SGHRS, CDR2 YFSETQ.

The rearrangement uses TRBV28 and TRBJ2-7; 8 positions agree with TRBD1. J gave up 2 bases and V 7 bases, and 13 bases lay outside the gene matches. This CDR3 region has 16 residues. CDR1 is MDHEN and CDR2 is SYDVKM in the germline V gene. CDR3 nucleotide sequence: TGTGCCAGCAACAAAAGGGGGGCGACAGGGGCCTACGAGCAGTACTTC. Protein product: CASNKRGATGAYEQYF.

This rearrangement joins TRBV6-5 to TRBJ2-7; 9 bases are a match to TRBD2. The V segment lost 6 bases and the J segment 4 bases; nucleotides outside the gene matches: 7. Germline V gene sequence: CDR1 MNHEY, CDR2 SVGAGI. This CDR3 is built from 14 residues. The DNA of the CDR3 is TGTGCCAGCAGGGTCGGACTAGCGCCTTACGAGCAGTACTTC. It translates to CASRVGLAPYEQYF.

This chain connects TRBV18 to TRBJ1-1, with D possibly TRBD1 on 5 matching bases. V lost 4 bases, J lost 10 bases, and 16 bases lay in between. CDR1 and CDR2 (germline): KGHSH, LQKENI. This CDR3 is 13 amino acids long. This CDR3 reads CASSLRDSPGAFF. The CDR3 bases are TGTGCCAGCTCACTAAGAGACAGTCCTGGAGCTTTCTTT. Supplemented by reference TRBV18 and TRBJ1-1, the full variable domain reads NAGVMQNPRHLVRRRGQEARLRCSPMKGHSHVYWYRQLPEEGLKFMVYLQKENIIDESGMPKERFSAEFPKEGPSILRIQQVVRGDSAAYFCASSLRDSPGAFFGQGTRLTVV.

The chain carries TRBV5-4 and TRBJ1-6, with a weak D call TRBD1 (6 bases). Trimming left V 0 bases short and J 6 bases short, with 10 bases between. Per the germline V gene, CDR1 is SGHNT and CDR2 is YYREEE (reference sequence). This CDR3 contains 15 residues. CDR3 amino acids: CASSLGVRGNSPLHF. The CDR3 nucleotides read TGTGCCAGCAGCTTGGGGGTCAGGGGTAATTCACCCCTCCACTTT.

The chain uses TRBV5-5 and TRBJ2-3; 9 nucleotides agree with TRBD2. Germline loops: CDR1 SGHKS, CDR2 YYEKEE (reference sequence). This CDR3 comprises 17 residues. The J segment lost 2 bases and the V segment lost 3 bases, leaving 10 bases of the junction unmatched. The CDR3 loop reads CASSWGPAGGITDTQYF. CDR3 sequence (DNA): TGTGCCAGCAGCTGGGGTCCAGCGGGGGGAATCACAGATACGCAGTATTTT.

This clone was detected once. The rearrangement joins TRBV7-2 to TRBJ2-6, with D possibly matching TRBD1 (5 bases). This CDR3 has 18 residues. The germline CDR1 and CDR2 sequences are SGHTA and FQGNSA. The V gene lost 2 bases and the J gene lost 0 bases, with 14 bases spanning the gap. CDR3 in amino acids: CASSLQGAAFSGANVLTF. Written as DNA, the CDR3 is TGTGCCAGCAGCTTACAGGGCGCAGCCTTCTCTGGGGCCAACGTCCTGACTTTC.

V is TRBV15 and J is TRBJ1-1; unclear D gene. Germline V gives CDR1 LNHNV, CDR2 YYDKDF (reference sequence). CDR3 length: 14 amino acids. Trimming stripped 3 bases from V and 4 bases from J, with 12 bases between. The CDR3 reads CATSSLGSGTEAFF. The CDR3 nucleotides read TGTGCCACCAGCAGCCTCGGTTCAGGCACTGAAGCTTTCTTT.

The rearrangement joins TRBV7-3 to TRBJ2-3; 13 bases align to TRBD2. J gave up 0 bases and V 5 bases, and 5 bases lay outside the gene matches. The CDR3 is 17 residues long. CDR1 is SGHTA, CDR2 FQGTGA, per germline. In nucleotides, the CDR3 is TGTGCCAGCAGCCGACTAGCGGGGGGACCTAGCACAGATACGCAGTATTTT. Translating gives CASSRLAGGPSTDTQYF.

The V call is TRBV4-1, the J call TRBJ1-1; 8 bases agree with TRBD1. Germline assignment: CDR1 MGHRA and CDR2 YSYEKL. This CDR3 comprises 18 residues. V gave up 2 bases and J gave up 1 base; unmatched junction bases: 12. The CDR3 sequence: CASSQSQGAPSTNTEAFF. The CDR3 coding sequence is TGCGCCAGCAGCCAATCCCAGGGGGCTCCCTCCACGAACACTGAAGCTTTCTTT.